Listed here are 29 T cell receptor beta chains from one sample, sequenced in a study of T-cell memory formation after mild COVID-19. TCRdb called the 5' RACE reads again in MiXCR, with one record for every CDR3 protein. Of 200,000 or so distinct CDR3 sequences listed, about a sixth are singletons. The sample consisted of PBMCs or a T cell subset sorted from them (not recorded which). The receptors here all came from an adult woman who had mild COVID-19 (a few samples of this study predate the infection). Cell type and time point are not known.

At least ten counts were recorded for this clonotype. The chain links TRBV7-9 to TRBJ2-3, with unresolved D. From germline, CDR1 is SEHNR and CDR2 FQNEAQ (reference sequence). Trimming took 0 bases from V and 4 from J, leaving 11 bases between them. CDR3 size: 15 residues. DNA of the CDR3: TGTGCCAGCAGCTTAGCACGGGCGTTTGCAGATACGCAGTATTTT. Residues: CASSLARAFADTQYF.

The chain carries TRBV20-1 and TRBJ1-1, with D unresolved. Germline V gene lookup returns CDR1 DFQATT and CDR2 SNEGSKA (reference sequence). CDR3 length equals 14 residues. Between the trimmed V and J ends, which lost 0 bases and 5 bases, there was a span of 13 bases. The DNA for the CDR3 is TGCAGTGCTAGAGATGAGGCCCGAGGGACTGAAGCTTTCTTT. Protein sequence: CSARDEARGTEAFF.

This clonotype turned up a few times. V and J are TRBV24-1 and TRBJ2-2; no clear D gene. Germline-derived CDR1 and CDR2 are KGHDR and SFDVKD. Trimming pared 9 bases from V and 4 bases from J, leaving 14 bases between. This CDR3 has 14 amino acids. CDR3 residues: CATHDMGGTGELFF. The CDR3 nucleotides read TGTGCCACCCACGACATGGGCGGCACCGGGGAGCTGTTTTTT.

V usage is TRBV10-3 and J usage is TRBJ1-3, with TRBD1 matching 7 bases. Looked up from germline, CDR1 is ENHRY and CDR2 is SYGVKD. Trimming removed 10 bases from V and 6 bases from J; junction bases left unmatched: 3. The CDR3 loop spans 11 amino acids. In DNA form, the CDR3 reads TGTGCCACAGGACAGGCAAACACCATATATTTT. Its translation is CATGQANTIYF.

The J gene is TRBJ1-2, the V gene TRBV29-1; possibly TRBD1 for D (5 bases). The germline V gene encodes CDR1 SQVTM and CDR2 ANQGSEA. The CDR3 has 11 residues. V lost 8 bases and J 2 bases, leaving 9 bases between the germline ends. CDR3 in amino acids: CSCGANYGYTF. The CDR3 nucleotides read TGCAGCTGCGGGGCGAACTATGGCTACACCTTC.

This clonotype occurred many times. The chain's CDR3 is CASSLSSGTDTQYF. The CDR3 nucleotides are TGTGCCAGCAGCTTATCCTCCGGCACAGATACGCAGTATTTT. The chain carries TRBV5-4 and TRBJ2-3, with no clear D. The CDR3 is 14 residues long. Germline CDR1 reads SGHNT; CDR2 reads YYREEE (reference sequence). Trimming pared 2 bases from V and 1 base from J, leaving 8 bases between. Full variable domain (outside the CDR3, taken from reference TRBV5-4 and TRBJ2-3): ETGVTQSPTHLIKTRGQQVTLRCSSQSGHNTVSWYQQALGQGPQFIFQYYREEENGRGNFPPRFSGLQFPNYSSELNVNALELDDSALYLCASSLSSGTDTQYFGPGTRLTVL.

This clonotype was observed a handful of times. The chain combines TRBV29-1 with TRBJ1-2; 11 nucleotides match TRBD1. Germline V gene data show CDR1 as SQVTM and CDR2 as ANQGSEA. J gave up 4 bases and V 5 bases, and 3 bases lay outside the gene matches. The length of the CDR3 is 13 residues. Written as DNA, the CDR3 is TGCAGCGTTTCGGACAGGGGGCCCTATGGCTACACCTTC. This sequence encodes CSVSDRGPYGYTF.

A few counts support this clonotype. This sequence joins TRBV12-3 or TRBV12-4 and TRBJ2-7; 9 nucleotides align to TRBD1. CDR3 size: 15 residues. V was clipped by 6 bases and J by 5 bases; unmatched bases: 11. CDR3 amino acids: CASRMGGTGPHEQYF. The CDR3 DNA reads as TGTGCCAGCAGAATGGGAGGGACAGGGCCCCACGAGCAGTACTTC.

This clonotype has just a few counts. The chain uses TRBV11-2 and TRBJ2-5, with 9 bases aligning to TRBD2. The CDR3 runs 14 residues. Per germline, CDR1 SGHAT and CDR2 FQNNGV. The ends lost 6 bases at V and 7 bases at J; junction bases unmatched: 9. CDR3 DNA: TGTGCCAGCAGGGACCTCGCGGGAGGGCCGACCCAGTACTTC. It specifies CASRDLAGGPTQYF.

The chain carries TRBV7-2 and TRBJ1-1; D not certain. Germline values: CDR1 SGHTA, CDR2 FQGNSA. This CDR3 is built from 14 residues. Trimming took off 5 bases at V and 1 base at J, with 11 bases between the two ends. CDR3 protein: CASSPRMANTEAFF. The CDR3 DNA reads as TGTGCCAGCAGCCCCCGTATGGCGAACACTGAAGCTTTCTTT.

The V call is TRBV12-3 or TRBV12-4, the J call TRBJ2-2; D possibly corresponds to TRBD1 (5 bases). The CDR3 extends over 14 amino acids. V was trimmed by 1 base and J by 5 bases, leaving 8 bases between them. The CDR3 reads CASSLGGETGELFF. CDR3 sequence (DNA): TGTGCCAGCAGTTTAGGGGGCGAAACCGGGGAGCTGTTTTTT.

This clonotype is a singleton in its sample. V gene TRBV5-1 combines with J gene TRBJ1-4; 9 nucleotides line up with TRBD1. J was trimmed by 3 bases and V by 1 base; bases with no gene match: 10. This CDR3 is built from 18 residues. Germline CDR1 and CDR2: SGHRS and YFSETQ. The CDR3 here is CASSLRQGGKRSNEKLFF. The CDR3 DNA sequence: TGCGCCAGCAGCTTGAGACAGGGGGGGAAGAGATCTAATGAAAAACTGTTTTTT.

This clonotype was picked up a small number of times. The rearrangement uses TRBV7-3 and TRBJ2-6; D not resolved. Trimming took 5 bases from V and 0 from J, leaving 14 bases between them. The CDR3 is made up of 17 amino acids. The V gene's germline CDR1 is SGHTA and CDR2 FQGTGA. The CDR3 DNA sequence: TGTGCCAGCAGCCCCTCTGTTAGCCCCTCTGGGGCCAACGTCCTGACTTTC. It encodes CASSPSVSPSGANVLTF.

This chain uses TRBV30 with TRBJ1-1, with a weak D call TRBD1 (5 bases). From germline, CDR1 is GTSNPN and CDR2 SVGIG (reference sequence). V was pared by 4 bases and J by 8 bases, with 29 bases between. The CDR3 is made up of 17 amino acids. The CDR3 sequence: CAWIGTVLIGRAGEAFF. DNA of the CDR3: TGTGCCTGGATTGGAACTGTGTTAATAGGCAGGGCGGGGGAAGCTTTCTTT.

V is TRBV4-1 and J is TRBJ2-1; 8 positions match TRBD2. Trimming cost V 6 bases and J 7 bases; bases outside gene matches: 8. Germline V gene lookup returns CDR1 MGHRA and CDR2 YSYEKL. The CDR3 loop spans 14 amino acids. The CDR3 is CASRTYGGANEQFF. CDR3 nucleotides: TGCGCCAGCAGAACGTACGGGGGGGCGAATGAGCAGTTCTTC.

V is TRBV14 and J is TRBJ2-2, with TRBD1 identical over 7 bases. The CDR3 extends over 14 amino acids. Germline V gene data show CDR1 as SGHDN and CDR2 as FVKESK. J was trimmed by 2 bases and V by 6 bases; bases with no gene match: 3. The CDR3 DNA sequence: TGTGCCAGCAGACGGGACAGTAACACCGGGGAGCTGTTTTTT. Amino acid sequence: CASRRDSNTGELFF.

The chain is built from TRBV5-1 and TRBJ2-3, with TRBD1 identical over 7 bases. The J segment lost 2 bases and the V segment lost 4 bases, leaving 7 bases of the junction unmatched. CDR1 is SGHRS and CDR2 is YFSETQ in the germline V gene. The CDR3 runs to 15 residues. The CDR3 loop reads CASSLSGGTTDTQYF. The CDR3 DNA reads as TGCGCCAGCAGCCTATCAGGGGGAACCACAGATACGCAGTATTTT.

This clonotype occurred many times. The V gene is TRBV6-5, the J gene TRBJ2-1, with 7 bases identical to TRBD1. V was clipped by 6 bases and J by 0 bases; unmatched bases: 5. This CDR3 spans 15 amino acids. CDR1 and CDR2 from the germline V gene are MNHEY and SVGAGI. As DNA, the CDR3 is TGTGCCAGCAGAGCAGGGGGTAGCTCCTACAATGAGCAGTTCTTC. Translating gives CASRAGGSSYNEQFF.

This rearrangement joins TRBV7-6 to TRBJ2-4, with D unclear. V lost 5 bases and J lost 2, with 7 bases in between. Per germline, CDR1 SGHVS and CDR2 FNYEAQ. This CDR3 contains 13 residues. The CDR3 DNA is TGTGCCAGCAGCAACCCCTCCAAAAACATTCAGTACTTC. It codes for CASSNPSKNIQYF.

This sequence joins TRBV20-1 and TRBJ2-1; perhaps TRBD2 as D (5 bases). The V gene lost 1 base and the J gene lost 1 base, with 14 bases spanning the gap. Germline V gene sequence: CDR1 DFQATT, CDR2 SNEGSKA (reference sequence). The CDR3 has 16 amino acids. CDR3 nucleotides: TGCAGTGCTAGAGCCCAGACCCGGAGGTCCTACAATGAGCAGTTCTTC. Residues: CSARAQTRRSYNEQFF.

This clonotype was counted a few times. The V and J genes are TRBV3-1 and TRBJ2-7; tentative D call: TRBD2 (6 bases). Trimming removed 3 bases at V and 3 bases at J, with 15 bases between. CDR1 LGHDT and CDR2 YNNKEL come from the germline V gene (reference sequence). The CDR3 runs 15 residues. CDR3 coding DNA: TGTGCCAGCAGCCATGACGGGACTCCTTTCTACGAGCAGTACTTC. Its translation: CASSHDGTPFYEQYF.

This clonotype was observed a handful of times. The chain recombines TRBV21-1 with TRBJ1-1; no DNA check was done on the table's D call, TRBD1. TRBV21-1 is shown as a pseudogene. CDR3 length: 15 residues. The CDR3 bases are TGTGCCAGCAGCAAAGAACAGGGTAATCGCACTGAAGCTTTCTTT. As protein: CASSKEQGNRTEAFF.

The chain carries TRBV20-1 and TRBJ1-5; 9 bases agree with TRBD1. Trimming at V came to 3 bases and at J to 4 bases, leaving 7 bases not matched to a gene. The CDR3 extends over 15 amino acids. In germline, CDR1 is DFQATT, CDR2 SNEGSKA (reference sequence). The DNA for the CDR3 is TGCAGTGCTAGGGGGGGGACAGGGTTAAATCAGCCCCAGCATTTT. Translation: CSARGGTGLNQPQHF.

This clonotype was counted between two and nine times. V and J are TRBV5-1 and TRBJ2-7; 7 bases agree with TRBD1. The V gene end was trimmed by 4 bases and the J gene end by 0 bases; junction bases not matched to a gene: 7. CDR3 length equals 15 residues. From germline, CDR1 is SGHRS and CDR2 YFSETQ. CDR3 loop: CASSRTGANSYEQYF. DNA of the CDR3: TGCGCCAGCAGCAGAACAGGGGCGAACTCCTACGAGCAGTACTTC. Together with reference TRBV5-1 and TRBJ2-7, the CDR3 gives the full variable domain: KAGVTQTPRYLIKTRGQQVTLSCSPISGHRSVSWYQQTPGQGLQFLFEYFSETQRNKGNFPGRFSGRQFSNSRSEMNVSTLELGDSALYLCASSRTGANSYEQYFGPGTRLTVT.

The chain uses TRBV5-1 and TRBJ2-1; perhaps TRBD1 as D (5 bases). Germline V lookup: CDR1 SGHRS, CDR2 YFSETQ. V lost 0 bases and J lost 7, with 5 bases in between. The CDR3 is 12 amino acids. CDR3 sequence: CASSLGQNEQFF. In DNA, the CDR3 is TGCGCCAGCAGCTTGGGACAGAATGAGCAGTTCTTC. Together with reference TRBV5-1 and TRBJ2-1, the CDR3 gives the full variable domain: KAGVTQTPRYLIKTRGQQVTLSCSPISGHRSVSWYQQTPGQGLQFLFEYFSETQRNKGNFPGRFSGRQFSNSRSEMNVSTLELGDSALYLCASSLGQNEQFFGPGTRLTVL.

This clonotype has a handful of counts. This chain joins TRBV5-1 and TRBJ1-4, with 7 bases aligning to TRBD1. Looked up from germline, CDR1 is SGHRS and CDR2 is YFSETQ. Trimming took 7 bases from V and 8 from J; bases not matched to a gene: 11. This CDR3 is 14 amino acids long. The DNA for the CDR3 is TGCGCCAGCTCCTCGCGACAGGGATCCGAAAAACTGTTTTTT. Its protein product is CASSSRQGSEKLFF.

The CDR3 sequence: CASSLGPAPSSTDTQYF. DNA for the CDR3: TGTGCCAGCAGCTTAGGCCCGGCTCCCTCTAGCACAGATACGCAGTATTTT. V and J are TRBV11-3 and TRBJ2-3; no clear D gene. There are 17 residues in the CDR3. In germline, CDR1 is SGHNT, CDR2 YENEEA. V dropped 1 base and J dropped 0 bases, with 14 bases sitting between them.

The CDR3, as DNA: TGTGCCAGCAGCCCTGTCAGGGTCCCTGAAGCTTTCTTT. This gives the protein CASSPVRVPEAFF. V gene TRBV12-3 or TRBV12-4 combines with J gene TRBJ1-1; perhaps TRBD1 as D (5 bases). This CDR3 spans 13 amino acids. Trimming took off 6 bases at V and 6 bases at J, with 14 bases between the two ends.

CDR3 DNA sequence: TGTGCCAGCAGCGCAGGGGGGGATCAGCCCCAGCATTTT. Translating it yields CASSAGGDQPQHF. The rearrangement joins TRBV9 to TRBJ1-5; 7 bases are a match to TRBD1. CDR1 is SGDLS, CDR2 YYNGEE, per germline. The ends lost 3 bases at V and 5 bases at J; junction bases unmatched: 2. The CDR3 loop spans 13 amino acids.